Each of the 30 T cell receptor beta chains below was sequenced from the same sample in a study of T cells in Graves' hyperthyroidism and ophthalmopathy. The investigators amplified TCR beta CDR3 regions from RNA transcripts. The TCR CDR3 was amplified in a first-round RT-PCR using the HTBI primer set. TCRdb passed the multiplex PCR reads through MiXCR, listing each CDR3 protein once. The sample has hundreds of thousands of distinct CDR3 sequences, 14% seen once. The specimen sequenced was blood. The receptor source for this set is a woman in her thirties or forties with Graves' hyperthyroidism.

This clonotype was seen a few times. The genes are TRBV4-2 and TRBJ2-3, with 10 positions matching TRBD2. Germline V gives CDR1 LGHNA, CDR2 YNFKEQ. Losses at the gene ends were 1 base for V and 0 bases for J; bases not matched to a gene: 7. CDR3 size: 18 residues. CDR3: CASSQGTSGTGSTDTQYF. DNA of the CDR3: TGTGCCAGCAGCCAAGGAACTAGCGGGACCGGTAGCACAGATACGCAGTATTTT.

The sample holds many counts of this clonotype. The chain carries TRBV20-1 and TRBJ2-1; TRBD2 agrees at 8 bases. The CDR3 extends over 17 amino acids. J lost 2 bases, V lost 4 bases, and 13 bases had no gene match. The germline V gene has CDR1 DFQATT and CDR2 SNEGSKA (reference sequence). CDR3 nucleotides: TGCAGTGCTATGGGTGTTTGGAGCGGGAGCCCCTACAATGAGCAGTTCTTC. Its protein is CSAMGVWSGSPYNEQFF.

This clonotype has a count of ten or more. The chain couples TRBV27 to TRBJ2-1, with D perhaps matching TRBD1 (6 bases). Looked up from germline, CDR1 is MNHEY and CDR2 is SMNVEV (reference sequence). The CDR3 is 15 residues long. Trimming pared 5 bases from V and 4 bases from J, leaving 15 bases between. In DNA, the CDR3 is TGTGCCAGCAGTAACTTACAGGGACCATACAATGAGCAGTTCTTC. It yields the protein CASSNLQGPYNEQFF.

This chain joins TRBV13 and TRBJ2-7; 7 bases align to TRBD1. The V and J ends lost 5 bases and 0 bases, in that order; junction bases with no gene match: 10. This CDR3 has 16 amino acids. CDR1 and CDR2 from the germline V gene are PRHDT and FYEKMQ (reference sequence). CDR3 coding DNA: TGTGCCAGCAGCGATCAGGGACAGCGGAGCTCCTACGAGCAGTACTTC. Translation gives CASSDQGQRSSYEQYF.

In this sample, this clonotype turned up many times. The chain links TRBV12-3 or TRBV12-4 to TRBJ2-5, with a tentative D call TRBD1 (5 bases). The CDR3 consists of 16 residues. V dropped 5 bases and J dropped 0 bases, with 16 bases sitting between them. CDR3 loop: CASSPDKEKYQETQYF. The DNA of the CDR3 is TGTGCCAGCAGTCCGGACAAGGAAAAGTACCAAGAGACCCAGTACTTC.

Only a few counts were recorded for this clonotype. The chain uses TRBV27 and TRBJ2-3, with D perhaps matching TRBD2 (5 bases). The CDR3 has 14 amino acids. Germline V gene data show CDR1 as MNHEY and CDR2 as SMNVEV (reference sequence). V lost 5 bases and J lost 4, with 13 bases in between. CDR3 sequence: CASSPLLGSDTQYF. CDR3 nucleotides: TGTGCCAGCAGTCCCTTACTAGGTTCAGATACGCAGTATTTT.

This clonotype was seen a few times. The chain employs TRBV20-1 and TRBJ1-3, with 9 bases fitting TRBD1. There are 18 residues in the CDR3. Germline V gives CDR1 DFQATT, CDR2 SNEGSKA (reference sequence). Unmatched junction bases numbered 14, after V lost 1 base and J lost 4 bases. The CDR3 region has the DNA TGCAGTGCTAGAGGTACCGGGACAGGGACTCGACGGGGAAACACCATATATTTT. Translation: CSARGTGTGTRRGNTIYF.

This clonotype was seen many times. The chain uses TRBV3-1 and TRBJ2-1, with a weak D call TRBD2 (5 bases). V lost 0 bases and J 3 bases, leaving 15 bases between the germline ends. The CDR3 totals 17 residues. The germline gives CDR1 LGHDT, CDR2 YNNKEL (reference sequence). In DNA, the CDR3 is TGTGCCAGCAGCCAAGATCTCGGGGTTAGGAACTACAATGAGCAGTTCTTC. Its protein is CASSQDLGVRNYNEQFF.

The chain uses TRBV29-1 and TRBJ2-1; TRBD2 matches 13 bases. Germline trimming cut 7 bases from V and 1 base from J; bases unmatched to any gene: 13. In germline, CDR1 is SQVTM, CDR2 ANQGSEA. The CDR3 extends over 18 amino acids. The DNA for the CDR3 is TGCAGCGGGGGACCGGGACTAGCGGGAAAAATTTCCTACAATGAGCAGTTCTTC. It specifies CSGGPGLAGKISYNEQFF.

This clonotype has ten or more counts. The rearrangement links TRBV12-3 or TRBV12-4 to TRBJ1-6; D not resolved. This CDR3 is 14 amino acids long. V lost 6 bases, J lost 6 bases, and 12 bases lay in between. DNA of the CDR3: TGTGCCAGCAGCCCCGTTTTTCGTAATTCACCCCTCCACTTT. Protein sequence: CASSPVFRNSPLHF.

This clonotype appeared many times. The chain couples TRBV30 to TRBJ2-7; 13 nucleotides agree with TRBD2. The V and J ends lost 1 base and 0 bases, in that order; junction bases with no gene match: 6. The CDR3 runs to 17 residues. Looked up from germline, CDR1 is GTSNPN and CDR2 is SVGIG (reference sequence). The CDR3: CAWSGTRTSGSSYEQYF. DNA of the CDR3: TGTGCCTGGAGTGGCACCAGGACTAGCGGGAGCTCCTACGAGCAGTACTTC.

This clonotype has a handful of counts. The chain has TRBV2 and TRBJ1-6; D is ambiguous. V was clipped by 2 bases and J by 10 bases, with 12 bases between them. This CDR3 has 14 amino acids. Germline values: CDR1 SNHLY, CDR2 FYNNEI. CDR3 amino acids: CASSERVQRSPLHF. The DNA for the CDR3 is TGTGCCAGCAGTGAACGGGTCCAGAGGTCACCCCTCCACTTT.

At least ten counts were recorded for this clonotype. This chain joins TRBV5-1 and TRBJ2-2, with unresolved D. CDR3 size: 15 residues. V was shortened by 0 bases and J by 1 base, with 7 bases between the two germline ends. CDR1 is SGHRS, CDR2 YFSETQ, per germline. The CDR3: CASSLGSGNTGELFF. Here the CDR3 DNA reads TGCGCCAGCAGCTTGGGTTCGGGGAACACCGGGGAGCTGTTTTTT.

J is TRBJ1-5 and V is TRBV2; D is possibly TRBD1 (5 bases). This CDR3 region has 15 residues. CDR1 is SNHLY, CDR2 FYNNEI, per germline. V lost 7 bases to trimming and J lost 4 bases, with 17 bases between them. The CDR3 here is CASTPRAGPNQPQHF. DNA for the CDR3: TGTGCCAGCACCCCTAGGGCGGGACCGAATCAGCCCCAGCATTTT.

The chain has TRBV5-1 and TRBJ2-1, with TRBD1 matching 9 bases. V lost 5 bases and J lost 4; bases outside the gene matches: 10. Germline CDR1 reads SGHRS; CDR2 reads YFSETQ. This CDR3 spans 16 amino acids. CDR3 DNA: TGCGCCAGCAGTGAACAGGGGGCTATGGGTTACAATGAGCAGTTCTTC. Residues: CASSEQGAMGYNEQFF. The full variable domain, in which reference TRBV5-1 and TRBJ2-1 provide the parts outside the CDR3, is KAGVTQTPRYLIKTRGQQVTLSCSPISGHRSVSWYQQTPGQGLQFLFEYFSETQRNKGNFPGRFSGRQFSNSRSEMNVSTLELGDSALYLCASSEQGAMGYNEQFFGPGTRLTVL.

This clonotype was counted a single time. The rearrangement links TRBV10-3 to TRBJ1-2, with 11 bases fitting TRBD1. Unmatched junction bases numbered 8, after V lost 10 bases and J lost 7 bases. This CDR3 is built from 13 residues. Germline CDR1 is ENHRY and CDR2 is SYGVKD. The CDR3 loop reads CASSGQGEFGYTF. CDR3 bases: TGTGCCAGTTCGGGACAGGGGGAGTTTGGCTACACCTTC.

The CDR3 protein is CASSYGLAGLTDTQYF. The DNA for the CDR3 is TGTGCCAGCAGTTACGGGCTAGCGGGGCTCACAGATACGCAGTATTTT. The rearrangement links TRBV6-2 or TRBV6-3 to TRBJ2-3, with TRBD2 identical over 9 bases. The trim removed 2 bases at V and 2 bases at J, leaving 5 bases unmatched. CDR3 length: 16 residues. Germline V gene sequence: CDR1 MNHEY, CDR2 SVGEGT.

This clonotype occurred a few times. The rearrangement joins TRBV2 to TRBJ1-1; D perhaps matches TRBD1 (6 bases). The CDR3 spans 15 residues. Trimming removed 4 bases from V and 1 base from J, with 13 bases in between. CDR1 is SNHLY, CDR2 FYNNEI, per germline. The DNA for the CDR3 is TGTGCCAGCAGTGGCCAGGGGCTACCGAACACTGAAGCTTTCTTT. It codes for CASSGQGLPNTEAFF.

This clonotype was picked up many times. V is TRBV2 and J is TRBJ2-7; no clear D gene. Germline V gene lookup returns CDR1 SNHLY and CDR2 FYNNEI. Trimming took off 1 base at V and 2 bases at J, with 12 bases between the two ends. This CDR3 contains 15 residues. CDR3 sequence reads: CASSEERHPTYEQYF. As DNA, the CDR3 is TGTGCCAGCAGTGAAGAGAGACACCCAACCTACGAGCAGTACTTC.

The chain is built from TRBV29-1 and TRBJ1-2, with no clear D. This CDR3 has 13 amino acids. From germline, CDR1 is SQVTM and CDR2 ANQGSEA. V gave up 3 bases and J gave up 4 bases, with 12 bases separating them. The CDR3 DNA reads as TGCAGCGTTGAGTCCTCGTACGTCTATGGCTACACCTTC. As protein: CSVESSYVYGYTF. Based on the CDR3 plus reference TRBV29-1 and TRBJ1-2, the full variable domain is SAVISQKPSRDICQRGTSLTIQCQVDSQVTMMFWYRQQPGQSLTLIATANQGSEATYESGFVIDKFPISRPNLTFSTLTVSNMSPEDSSIYLCSVESSYVYGYTFGSGTRLTVV.

This clonotype occurred many times. The gene calls are TRBV20-1 and TRBJ2-7; TRBD2 matches at 11 bases. The J segment lost 0 bases and the V segment lost 4 bases, leaving 8 bases of the junction unmatched. Germline CDR1 reads DFQATT; CDR2 reads SNEGSKA (reference sequence). The CDR3 loop spans 16 amino acids. The CDR3 spells CSATFVGLAASYEQYF. The CDR3 coding sequence is TGCAGTGCTACATTTGTGGGACTAGCGGCCTCCTACGAGCAGTACTTC.

The V gene is TRBV28, the J gene TRBJ2-6; D uncertain. From germline, CDR1 is MDHEN and CDR2 SYDVKM. With 6 bases removed from V and 1 base from J, the gap between germline ends came to 7 bases. CDR3 length: 14 residues. CDR3: CASSAFSGANVLTF. CDR3 coding DNA: TGTGCCAGCAGCGCGTTTTCTGGGGCCAACGTCCTGACTTTC.

This clonotype was seen more than once but under ten times. This rearrangement joins TRBV6-1 to TRBJ2-7; TRBD1 is a possible D gene (6 bases). The CDR3 is 12 amino acids. The V and J ends lost 6 bases and 6 bases respectively, with 12 bases between them. Germline loops: CDR1 MNHNS, CDR2 SASEGT. Here the CDR3 DNA reads TGTGCCAGCAGCCAACAGGGATTCGAGCAGTACTTC. It is translated as CASSQQGFEQYF.

Ten or more counts support this clonotype. The chain employs TRBV7-2 and TRBJ1-1; D is ambiguous. Germline CDR1 SGHTA, CDR2 FQGNSA. This CDR3 comprises 12 residues. V dropped 4 bases and J dropped 1 base, with 4 bases sitting between them. CDR3 sequence reads: CASSWQNTEAFF. The CDR3 DNA reads as TGTGCCAGCAGCTGGCAGAACACTGAAGCTTTCTTT.

This clonotype ranks as medium-sized. The CDR3 here is CASSWTGKYTEAFF. The CDR3 DNA follows: TGTGCCAGTAGTTGGACAGGGAAGTACACTGAAGCTTTCTTT. The chain employs TRBV19 and TRBJ1-1, with 8 bases that match TRBD1. Trimming at V came to 5 bases and at J to 3 bases, leaving 5 bases not matched to a gene. Germline CDR1 LNHDA, CDR2 SQIVND (reference sequence). CDR3 length: 14 residues.

The chain combines TRBV20-1 with TRBJ1-1, with D possibly being TRBD1 (5 bases). CDR1 is DFQATT and CDR2 is SNEGSKA in the germline V gene (reference sequence). V was clipped by 0 bases and J by 4 bases, with 9 bases between them. This CDR3 is built from 13 residues. The CDR3 bases are TGCAGTGCTAGAGACGTGGGGGTCACTGAAGCTTTCTTT. Translating it yields CSARDVGVTEAFF.

A remark on this clonotype: This sequence may be a read error, since a much larger clone differs from it by one base. This chain connects TRBV28 to TRBJ1-2; the D gene is possibly TRBD1 (6 bases). Germline CDR1 reads MDHEN; CDR2 reads SYDVKM. This CDR3 is built from 12 residues. The CDR3 sequence: CDTWTASYGYTF. The CDR3 DNA follows: TGTGACACCTGGACAGCATCGTATGGCTACACCTTC.

Ten or more counts support this clonotype. The J gene is TRBJ1-5, the V gene TRBV3-1; D possibly corresponds to TRBD1 (5 bases). This CDR3 spans 13 amino acids. V was trimmed by 4 bases and J by 5 bases, leaving 9 bases between them. In germline, CDR1 is LGHDT, CDR2 YNNKEL (reference sequence). CDR3 sequence: CASSLGHDQPQHF. CDR3 DNA: TGTGCCAGCAGCCTCGGACACGATCAGCCCCAGCATTTT.

This chain joins TRBV30 and TRBJ1-6; 9 nucleotides agree with TRBD1. Germline-derived CDR1 and CDR2 are GTSNPN and SVGIG (reference sequence). This CDR3 is 16 amino acids long. J was trimmed by 10 bases and V by 0 bases; bases with no gene match: 10. CDR3 bases: TGTGCCTGGAGTGTACCGGGGACAGGGCGACGCTCACCCCTCCACTTT. Protein sequence: CAWSVPGTGRRSPLHF.

This chain joins TRBV7-9 and TRBJ2-5; 7 bases fit TRBD1. The ends lost 5 bases at V and 10 bases at J; junction bases unmatched: 10. In germline, CDR1 is SEHNR, CDR2 FQNEAQ (reference sequence). The CDR3 contains 13 residues. This CDR3 reads CASSLGQLGDQYF. DNA for the CDR3: TGTGCCAGCAGCCTGGGACAGCTAGGGGACCAGTACTTC.